This TCR beta chain was found in a study of blood T cells in healthy people across ages. Primed by a sample-barcoded 5' primer and a J-beta primer mix, a second PCR proceeded for 7 to 11 cycles. One entry per CDR3 protein, called by TCRdb with MiXCR from the 5' RACE reads. The sample yields about 590,000 distinct CDR3 sequences, about 30% seen once. This clonotype was seen only a few times. This CDR3 has 14 residues. Germline-derived CDR1 and CDR2 are MNHEY and SVGAGI. Trimming cost V 5 bases and J 5 bases; bases outside gene matches: 3. The donors, all healthy, were Caucasians living in Russia, aged about 6 to 95.

V and J are TRBV6-5 and TRBJ1-1; 12 nucleotides agree with TRBD1. The sequence was collected from a woman aged 80 or over in good health. Sequences were obtained from blood. CDR3 residues: CASSRDRGQTEAFF. DNA for the CDR3: TGTGCCAGCAGTCGGGACAGGGGGCAAACTGAAGCTTTCTTT.